The 17 T cell receptor beta chains in this list originate from one sample, sequenced in a study of blood T cells in healthy people across ages. Together with a sample-barcoded 5' primer, a J-beta primer mix was included in a second PCR lasting about 6 to 11 cycles. TCRdb independently ran MiXCR on the 5' RACE reads; one entry per CDR3 protein. The sample lists fewer than 800,000 distinct CDR3 sequences; 25% were seen once. This same sample was also taken into another study, of T cells of mothers and their children.

The sample was blood. The receptors stem from a boy between 5 and 17 years old in good health.

The chain has TRBV20-1 and TRBJ2-7; 9 positions agree with TRBD2. V was clipped by 0 bases and J by 3 bases; unmatched bases: 6. Germline V gives CDR1 DFQATT, CDR2 SNEGSKA (reference sequence). The CDR3 length is 15 residues. This chain's CDR3 is CSARDPGTSIYEQYF. In DNA, the CDR3 is TGCAGTGCTAGAGATCCCGGGACTAGCATCTACGAGCAGTACTTC.

This clonotype was recorded a few times. The CDR3 region is CASSGEGGGGANVLTF. The CDR3 nucleotides read TGTGCCAGCAGCGGAGAAGGCGGGGGTGGGGCCAACGTCCTGACTTTC. The chain has TRBV9 and TRBJ2-6; 7 positions match TRBD2. The ends lost 3 bases at V and 3 bases at J; junction bases unmatched: 6. Looked up from germline, CDR1 is SGDLS and CDR2 is YYNGEE. The CDR3 consists of 16 residues.

This clonotype has more than one count but fewer than ten. The CDR3 protein is CASSRVDRGRETQYF. Here the CDR3 DNA reads TGTGCCAGCAGCCGAGTCGACAGGGGTCGGGAGACCCAGTACTTC. The V and J genes are TRBV28 and TRBJ2-5, with TRBD1 identical over 8 bases. The CDR3 has 15 residues. Germline CDR1 reads MDHEN; CDR2 reads SYDVKM. V shed 6 bases and J 5 bases; nucleotides not matched to a gene: 11.

Only a few counts were recorded for this clonotype. In DNA form, the CDR3 reads TGTGCCAGCAGCCCCCGGCCTTTGGGCGAGCAGTACTTC. It yields the protein CASSPRPLGEQYF. The rearrangement joins TRBV7-2 to TRBJ2-5; no clear D. The J call may be mistaken, given a closer DNA end match to TRBJ2-7. Germline CDR1 reads SGHTA; CDR2 reads FQGNSA. The CDR3 consists of 13 residues.

J is TRBJ2-4 and V is TRBV2, with D perhaps given as TRBD1 or TRBD2 (6 bases each). The CDR3 is 14 amino acids. The germline gives CDR1 SNHLY, CDR2 FYNNEI. V lost 1 base to trimming and J lost 8 bases, with 12 bases between them. The CDR3 loop reads CASSEVQGGYIQYF. The DNA for the CDR3 is TGTGCCAGCAGTGAAGTTCAAGGGGGGTACATTCAGTACTTC.

A few counts support this clonotype. The chain has TRBV11-1 and TRBJ2-1, with 7 bases matching TRBD1. The CDR3 runs to 17 residues. Germline loops: CDR1 SGHAT, CDR2 FQDESV (reference sequence). The ends lost 6 bases at V and 4 bases at J; junction bases unmatched: 15. In nucleotides, the CDR3 is TGTGCCAGCAGTTCTAGGGTGTGGACAGGACCGTACAATGAGCAGTTCTTC. Translating it yields CASSSRVWTGPYNEQFF.

There are a few counts of this clonotype. The J gene is TRBJ2-5, the V gene TRBV12-3 or TRBV12-4; 14 bases align to TRBD2. The V gene end was trimmed by 7 bases and the J gene end by 1 base; junction bases not matched to a gene: 2. The CDR3 is made up of 15 amino acids. In DNA, the CDR3 is TGTGCCAGCACGGGACTAGCGGGGGCCCAAGAGACCCAGTACTTC. Encoded protein: CASTGLAGAQETQYF.

V is TRBV9 and J is TRBJ1-2; no clear D. This CDR3 comprises 10 residues. The V end was cut by 5 bases, the J end by 7 bases, with 6 bases between. The germline gives CDR1 SGDLS, CDR2 YYNGEE. CDR3 bases: TGTGCCAGCAGTGGGTTTGGCTACACCTTC. Its translation is CASSGFGYTF. The full variable domain, in which reference TRBV9 and TRBJ1-2 provide the parts outside the CDR3, is DSGVTQTPKHLITATGQRVTLRCSPRSGDLSVYWYQQSLDQGLQFLIQYYNGEERAKGNILERFSAQQFPDLHSELNLSSLELGDSALYFCASSGFGYTFGSGTRLTVV.

Only a few counts were recorded for this clonotype. The V gene is TRBV3-1, the J gene TRBJ2-5; D is possibly TRBD2 (6 bases). The CDR3 length is 14 residues. V dropped 3 bases and J dropped 4 bases, with 12 bases sitting between them. Germline CDR1 reads LGHDT; CDR2 reads YNNKEL (reference sequence). CDR3 nucleotide sequence: TGTGCCAGCAGCCACGGGGGTCCGGCAGAGACCCAGTACTTC. As protein: CASSHGGPAETQYF.

The genes are TRBV29-1 and TRBJ2-7, with 9 nucleotides matching TRBD1. After removal of 1 base from V and 2 bases from J, the junction contained 3 bases not matched to a gene. CDR1 is SQVTM, CDR2 ANQGSEA, per germline. CDR3 size: 14 residues. CDR3 protein: CSVEGTGEPYEQYF. CDR3 DNA sequence: TGCAGCGTTGAAGGGACAGGGGAACCCTACGAGCAGTACTTC.

The chain has TRBV21-1 and TRBJ2-5. TRBV21-1 is labeled a pseudogene. The CDR3 has 15 residues. The CDR3 sequence: CASSKGRRIQETQYF. CDR3 DNA: TGTGCCAGCAGCAAAGGACGACGGATCCAAGAGACCCAGTACTTC.

This clonotype has more than one count but fewer than ten. J is TRBJ1-1 and V is TRBV4-2, with D hard to call. This CDR3 region has 13 residues. The germline CDR1 and CDR2 sequences are LGHNA and YNFKEQ. Trimming took 3 bases from V and 4 from J, leaving 9 bases between them. The CDR3 sequence is CASSHRESTEAFF. In DNA form, the CDR3 reads TGTGCCAGCAGCCATCGGGAAAGCACTGAAGCTTTCTTT.

This clonotype showed up just a few times. The J gene is TRBJ2-5, the V gene TRBV3-1; TRBD1 is a possible D gene (7 bases). V was pared by 6 bases and J by 5 bases, with 13 bases between. This CDR3 spans 13 amino acids. Germline loops: CDR1 LGHDT, CDR2 YNNKEL (reference sequence). The CDR3 region is CASSGGGVETQYF. Here the CDR3 DNA reads TGTGCCAGCAGTGGAGGGGGCGTTGAGACCCAGTACTTC.

This clonotype was detected a few times. The V gene is TRBV6-1, the J gene TRBJ2-1; TRBD1 is a possible D gene (5 bases). The CDR3 runs to 12 residues. CDR1 is MNHNS and CDR2 is SASEGT in the germline V gene. Trimming removed 6 bases from V and 7 bases from J, with 10 bases in between. The CDR3 here is CASRQVLNEQFF. The CDR3 DNA reads as TGTGCCAGCAGACAGGTCCTAAATGAGCAGTTCTTC.

This clonotype was seen more than once but under ten times. This chain connects TRBV7-9 to TRBJ2-4; D is undetermined. Germline loops: CDR1 SEHNR, CDR2 FQNEAQ (reference sequence). The V and J ends lost 6 bases and 5 bases respectively, with 14 bases between them. There are 14 residues in the CDR3. DNA for the CDR3: TGTGCCAGCAGTATACCGGGCCAAGAAAACATTCAGTACTTC. It codes for CASSIPGQENIQYF.

This chain links TRBV6-5 with TRBJ1-1; no reliable D call. This CDR3 is 14 amino acids long. Germline V gives CDR1 MNHEY, CDR2 SVGAGI. V shed 6 bases and J shed 5 bases, with 16 bases lying between them. CDR3 bases: TGTGCCAGCAGCCTCAGCAGCGGATGGACTGAAGCTTTCTTT. Translating it yields CASSLSSGWTEAFF.

The CDR3 sequence: CASSFRGSGNIQYF. CDR3 nucleotides: TGTGCCAGCAGTTTCAGGGGGTCGGGAAACATTCAGTACTTC. The chain combines TRBV27 with TRBJ2-4, with 7 bases fitting TRBD1. CDR3 length equals 14 residues. The trim removed 3 bases at V and 6 bases at J, leaving 5 bases unmatched. Germline loops: CDR1 MNHEY, CDR2 SMNVEV (reference sequence).